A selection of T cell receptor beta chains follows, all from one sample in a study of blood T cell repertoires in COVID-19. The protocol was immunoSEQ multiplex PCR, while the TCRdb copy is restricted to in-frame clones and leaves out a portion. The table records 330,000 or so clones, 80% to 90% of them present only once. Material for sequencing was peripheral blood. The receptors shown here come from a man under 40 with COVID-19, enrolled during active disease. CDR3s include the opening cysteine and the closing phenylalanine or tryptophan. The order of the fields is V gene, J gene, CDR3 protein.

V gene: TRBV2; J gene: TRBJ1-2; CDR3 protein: CASRPDRENGYTF
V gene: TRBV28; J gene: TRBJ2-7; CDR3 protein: CASLNPGRGANEQYF
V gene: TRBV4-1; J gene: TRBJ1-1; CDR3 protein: CASSQLAGLNTEAFF
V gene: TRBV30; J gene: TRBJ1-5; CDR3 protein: CAWKPQPNQPQHF
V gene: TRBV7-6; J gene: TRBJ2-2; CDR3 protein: CASSISPDRAGTGELFF
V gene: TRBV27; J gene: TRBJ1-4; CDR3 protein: CASSSPLRSGEKLFF
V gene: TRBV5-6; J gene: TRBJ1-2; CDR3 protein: CASSLGEAYGYTF
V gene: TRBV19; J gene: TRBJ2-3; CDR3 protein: CASSQTGGAYTDTQYF
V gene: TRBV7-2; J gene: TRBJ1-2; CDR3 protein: CASSWGAGGYGYTF
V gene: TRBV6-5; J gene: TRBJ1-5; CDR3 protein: CASSYMGPNQPQHF
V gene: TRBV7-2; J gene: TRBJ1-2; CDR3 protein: CASSLTFGGAARGYTF
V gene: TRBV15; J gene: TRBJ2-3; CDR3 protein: CATSRGNLAILGTDTQYF
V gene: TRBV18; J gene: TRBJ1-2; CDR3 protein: CASSADRDGYTF
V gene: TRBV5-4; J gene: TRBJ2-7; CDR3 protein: CASSPRASYEQYF
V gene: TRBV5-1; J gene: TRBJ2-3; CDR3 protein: CASSLAVGSGGADTQYF
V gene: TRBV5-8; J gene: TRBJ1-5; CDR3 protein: CASSSRLEAGNQPQHF
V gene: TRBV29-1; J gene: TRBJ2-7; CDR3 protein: CSVGISGSAYEQYF
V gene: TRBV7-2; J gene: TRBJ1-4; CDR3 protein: CASSPPGTGDEKLFF
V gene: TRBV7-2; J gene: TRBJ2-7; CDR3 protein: CASSLGRHQVYEQYF
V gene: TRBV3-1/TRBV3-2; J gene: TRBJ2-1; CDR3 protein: CASSTSGGEFF
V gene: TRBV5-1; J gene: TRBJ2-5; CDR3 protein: CASSAGLQETQYF
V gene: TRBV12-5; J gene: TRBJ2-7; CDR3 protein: CASGLTLLKQGGMDEQYF